This T cell receptor (beta chain) derives from a study of T cell changes during pregnancy in multiple sclerosis. Libraries were prepared by immunoSEQ multiplex PCR; TCRdb keeps only in-frame clonotypes and omits some of them. The table lists about 47,000 clones, about 92% of them singletons, with 1.5% to 2% in the top ten. The receptor comes from a female donor with multiple sclerosis, enrolled in a pregnancy study. Here the sequenced sample was peripheral blood, taken in the second trimester of pregnancy.

CDR3 in DNA: TGTGCCAGCAGTGTGACAGGGAACTATGGCTACACCTTC. As protein: CASSVTGNYGYTF. This rearrangement joins TRBV25-1 to TRBJ1-2; TRBD1 matches 7 bases. Germline CDR1 is MGHDK and CDR2 is SYGVNS. V shed 4 bases and J 2 bases; nucleotides not matched to a gene: 1. This CDR3 has 13 amino acids.